Listed here are 30 T cell receptor beta chains from one sample, sequenced in a study of shared clonotypes between healthy human individuals. Naivety among CD8 cells was defined by CD45RO negativity and positive CCR7 selection, thereby excluding terminally differentiated effector memory CD45RA+ cells. Clones were read by immunoSEQ multiplex PCR, and TCRdb kept only the in-frame ones, dropping some. The table includes roughly 770,000 clones, approximately 97% detected once. The source material was naive CD8+ T cells sorted from blood. The receptors originated from a man in his thirties or forties in good health.

The chain employs TRBV5-1 and TRBJ2-1; no clear D gene. V shed 5 bases and J shed 0 bases, with 9 bases lying between them. The CDR3 consists of 14 residues. Germline CDR1 and CDR2: SGHRS and YFSETQ. CDR3 loop: CASSGLDSYNEQFF. CDR3 coding DNA: TGCGCCAGCAGTGGTCTTGACTCCTACAATGAGCAGTTCTTC.

This chain links TRBV7-3 with TRBJ1-1, with D possibly being TRBD1 (5 bases). This CDR3 is 14 amino acids long. Looked up from germline, CDR1 is SGHTA and CDR2 is FQGTGA. Trimming stripped 6 bases from V and 4 bases from J, with 15 bases between. CDR3 bases: TGTGCCAGCAGTTCGATTGGGGGTACCACTGAAGCTTTCTTT. Residues: CASSSIGGTTEAFF.

V and J are TRBV27 and TRBJ1-2; the D is unclear. Between the trimmed V and J ends, which lost 0 bases and 4 bases, there was a span of 12 bases. Germline-derived CDR1 and CDR2 are MNHEY and SMNVEV (reference sequence). The CDR3 has 15 residues. The CDR3 DNA reads TGTGCCAGCAGTTTATCAAGGTTCCCAGTCTATGGCTACACCTTC. Translated: CASSLSRFPVYGYTF.

V is TRBV7-2 and J is TRBJ2-1; D possibly uses TRBD1 or TRBD2 (5 bases each). The CDR3 length is 12 residues. Looked up from germline, CDR1 is SGHTA and CDR2 is FQGNSA. Trimming pared 5 bases from V and 10 bases from J, leaving 12 bases between. CDR3 sequence: CASSLGTNEQFF. The CDR3 DNA is TGTGCCAGCAGCCTTGGGACGAACGAGCAGTTCTTC.

The chain links TRBV7-6 to TRBJ2-1, with 7 bases aligning to TRBD2. Trimming at V came to 1 base and at J to 0 bases, leaving 6 bases not matched to a gene. There are 17 residues in the CDR3. The V gene's germline CDR1 is SGHVS and CDR2 FNYEAQ. CDR3 protein: CASSLVIGGSSYNEQFF. The CDR3 coding sequence is TGTGCCAGCAGCTTAGTTATCGGGGGGAGCTCCTACAATGAGCAGTTCTTC.

The V call is TRBV11-2, the J call TRBJ1-1; D is undetermined. CDR3 size: 14 residues. V lost 1 base to trimming and J lost 1 base, with 7 bases between them. The germline V gene has CDR1 SGHAT and CDR2 FQNNGV. In DNA form, the CDR3 reads TGTGCCAGCAGCTTAGGTAGGGCGAACACTGAAGCTTTCTTT. Translated: CASSLGRANTEAFF.

The chain carries TRBV7-3 and TRBJ2-3; TRBD2 matches 10 bases. In germline, CDR1 is SGHTA, CDR2 FQGTGA. The length of the CDR3 is 14 residues. V was pared by 4 bases and J by 4 bases, with 2 bases of the junction left unmatched. The CDR3 coding sequence is TGTGCCAGCAGCTCGAGCGGGAGGGCAGATACGCAGTATTTT. Amino acids: CASSSSGRADTQYF.

The rearrangement links TRBV9 to TRBJ2-1; D gene uncertain. Germline V gives CDR1 SGDLS, CDR2 YYNGEE. V was trimmed by 0 bases and J by 4 bases, leaving 11 bases between them. This CDR3 contains 15 residues. The CDR3 DNA sequence: TGTGCCAGCAGCGTAGAGGGCAGGACGTACAATGAGCAGTTCTTC. This sequence encodes CASSVEGRTYNEQFF.

This chain joins TRBV7-6 and TRBJ2-5; D is uncertain. Germline lookup yields CDR1 SGHVS and CDR2 FNYEAQ. CDR3 length: 12 residues. V lost 1 base and J lost 7, with 7 bases in between. The CDR3 coding sequence is TGTGCCAGCAGCTTAGGGGCACGGACCCAGTACTTC. Translation gives CASSLGARTQYF.

The chain is built from TRBV30 and TRBJ2-1, with 7 bases matching TRBD2. V trimming: 4 bases; J trimming: 14 bases; junction bases outside the gene matches: 8. The CDR3 runs 11 residues. Germline values: CDR1 GTSNPN, CDR2 SVGIG (reference sequence). Written as DNA, the CDR3 is TGTGCCTGGACGGACGGGGGGAGTAAGTTCTTC. This sequence encodes CAWTDGGSKFF.

This clone was seen a few times. The chain joins TRBV27 to TRBJ2-7; 8 bases align to TRBD1. This CDR3 spans 14 amino acids. Germline loops: CDR1 MNHEY, CDR2 SMNVEV (reference sequence). V was clipped by 3 bases and J by 5 bases; unmatched bases: 6. The CDR3 loop reads CASSFRQGRNEQYF. CDR3 DNA: TGTGCCAGCAGTTTCAGACAGGGGAGGAACGAGCAGTACTTC.

The chain employs TRBV7-6 and TRBJ1-5; D not resolved. Germline V gene data show CDR1 as SGHVS and CDR2 as FNYEAQ. V shed 5 bases and J shed 4 bases, with 9 bases lying between them. The CDR3 is 13 residues long. In nucleotides, the CDR3 is TGTGCCAGCAGCCCAGACGGAAATCAGCCCCAGCATTTT. Amino acids: CASSPDGNQPQHF.

On this clone itself: Other nucleotide sequences in the sample specify the same CDR3. The chain couples TRBV7-9 to TRBJ2-1, with D unresolved. The CDR3 loop spans 13 amino acids. Germline lookup yields CDR1 SEHNR and CDR2 FQNEAQ (reference sequence). The V end was cut by 3 bases, the J end by 4 bases, with 7 bases between. The CDR3 is CASSFPSYNEQFF. CDR3 coding DNA: TGTGCCAGCAGCTTCCCCAGTTACAATGAGCAGTTCTTC.

Concerning this clone: Compared with germline, one end of the junction differs, possibly owing to a read error. The V call is TRBV7-7, the J call TRBJ2-1; 10 bases fit TRBD1. From germline, CDR1 is SSHAT and CDR2 FNYEAQ (reference sequence). CDR3 length equals 14 residues. The CDR3 coding sequence is TGTGCTAGCAGCCAGATGACAGGGGGCGATGAGCAGTTCTTC. The encoded protein is CASSQMTGGDEQFF.

The table lists this clone with a count of one. V usage is TRBV9 and J usage is TRBJ2-7; D might be TRBD2 (6 bases). This CDR3 contains 14 residues. The V gene lost 4 bases and the J gene lost 4 bases, with 15 bases spanning the gap. Germline CDR1 is SGDLS and CDR2 is YYNGEE. The CDR3, as DNA: TGTGCCAGCAGCCCGGGGGACCCGGGGTACGAGCAGTACTTC. Its translation: CASSPGDPGYEQYF. Complete variable domain (other parts from reference TRBV9 and TRBJ2-7): DSGVTQTPKHLITATGQRVTLRCSPRSGDLSVYWYQQSLDQGLQFLIQYYNGEERAKGNILERFSAQQFPDLHSELNLSSLELGDSALYFCASSPGDPGYEQYFGPGTRLTVT.

The genes are TRBV6-5 and TRBJ1-1; D is uncertain. The germline V and J ends were trimmed by 6 bases and 3 bases, with 17 bases remaining between them. The CDR3 is 15 amino acids. CDR1 is MNHEY and CDR2 is SVGAGI in the germline V gene. The DNA for the CDR3 is TGTGCCAGCAGGTACCACAACGGGCCGGACACTGAAGCTTTCTTT. Translation: CASRYHNGPDTEAFF.

This chain joins TRBV4-1 and TRBJ1-5, with D unresolved. The CDR3 extends over 16 amino acids. V lost 1 base and J lost 4, with 14 bases in between. From germline, CDR1 is MGHRA and CDR2 YSYEKL. Written as DNA, the CDR3 is TGCGCCAGCAGCCAAGGACCCGCGGAATCAAATCAGCCCCAGCATTTT. Translation gives CASSQGPAESNQPQHF.

The chain uses TRBV4-1 and TRBJ2-5; perhaps D is TRBD1 or TRBD2 (6 bases each). Germline-derived CDR1 and CDR2 are MGHRA and YSYEKL. The CDR3 has 16 residues. V lost 3 bases, J lost 2 bases, and 16 bases lay in between. CDR3 protein: CASSQAYRGEQETQYF. As DNA, the CDR3 is TGCGCCAGCAGCCAGGCCTATAGGGGGGAACAAGAGACCCAGTACTTC.

This chain joins TRBV7-9 and TRBJ2-1; the match to TRBD1 covers 10 bases. The germline CDR1 and CDR2 sequences are SEHNR and FQNEAQ (reference sequence). There are 14 residues in the CDR3. V was clipped by 1 base and J by 7 bases; unmatched bases: 1. Here the CDR3 reads CASSLVGQGNEQFF. The CDR3 DNA is TGTGCCAGCAGCTTAGTGGGACAGGGGAATGAGCAGTTCTTC.

V and J are TRBV9 and TRBJ1-2, with D possibly TRBD1 on 5 matching bases. This CDR3 comprises 15 residues. Germline loops: CDR1 SGDLS, CDR2 YYNGEE. The V gene lost 0 bases and the J gene lost 0 bases, with 9 bases spanning the gap. Here the CDR3 DNA reads TGTGCCAGCAGCGTAGAGGACACAGCTAACTATGGCTACACCTTC. Translated: CASSVEDTANYGYTF.

This clone has a single count. The CDR3 loop reads CASSVGAAINIGEQYF. CDR3 in DNA: TGTGCCAGCAGCGTGGGGGCCGCCATAAATATCGGGGAGCAGTACTTC. The chain combines TRBV7-8 with TRBJ2-7; possible D gene TRBD1, 6 bases. With 5 bases removed from V and 7 bases from J, the gap between germline ends came to 24 bases. The germline CDR1 and CDR2 sequences are SGHVS and FQNEAQ. The CDR3 totals 16 residues.

V gene TRBV5-4 combines with J gene TRBJ2-5, with D perhaps assigned TRBD1 or TRBD2 (5 bases each). Germline V gene sequence: CDR1 SGHNT, CDR2 YYREEE (reference sequence). Trimming removed 2 bases from V and 1 base from J, with 18 bases in between. CDR3 length: 17 amino acids. The CDR3 coding sequence is TGTGCCAGCAGCTTCTGGGACGGAAGGACTCTCCAAGAGACCCAGTACTTC. Amino acid sequence: CASSFWDGRTLQETQYF.

The chain links TRBV9 to TRBJ1-1, with no clear D. The CDR3 is 15 amino acids. CDR1 and CDR2 from the germline V gene are SGDLS and YYNGEE. Between the trimmed V and J ends, which lost 4 bases and 0 bases, there was a span of 13 bases. The CDR3 region is CASSPDNGMNTEAFF. Here the CDR3 DNA reads TGTGCCAGCAGCCCAGACAACGGAATGAACACTGAAGCTTTCTTT.

A word on this clone: Other DNA sequences in the same sample also yield this CDR3. The chain is built from TRBV10-3 and TRBJ1-1; D perhaps matches TRBD1 (5 bases). CDR1 ENHRY and CDR2 SYGVKD come from the germline V gene. Trimming pared 0 bases from V and 0 bases from J, leaving 8 bases between. The CDR3 length is 15 residues. This CDR3 reads CAISESGGMNTEAFF. In nucleotides, the CDR3 is TGTGCCATCAGTGAGTCCGGGGGTATGAACACTGAAGCTTTCTTT.

The gene calls are TRBV4-3 and TRBJ2-1; 8 bases agree with TRBD1. The V gene's germline CDR1 is LGHNA and CDR2 YSLEER. This CDR3 has 15 amino acids. With V trimmed by 0 bases and J by 4 bases, 2 bases remained unmatched. The CDR3 DNA follows: TGCGCCAGCAGCCAAGAATGGACAGGGTACAATGAGCAGTTCTTC. Translated, it gives CASSQEWTGYNEQFF.

This rearrangement joins TRBV2 to TRBJ2-7; the D gene is possibly TRBD1 (5 bases). This CDR3 comprises 15 residues. Trimming pared 1 base from V and 5 bases from J, leaving 15 bases between. Per the germline V gene, CDR1 is SNHLY and CDR2 is FYNNEI. In DNA form, the CDR3 reads TGTGCCAGCAGTGAAGTTACCTCAGGGTTGCACGAGCAGTACTTC. Its translation: CASSEVTSGLHEQYF. Combining the CDR3 with reference TRBV2 and TRBJ2-7 gives the whole variable domain EPEVTQTPSHQVTQMGQEVILRCVPISNHLYFYWYRQILGQKVEFLVSFYNNEISEKSEIFDDQFSVERPDGSNFTLKIRSTKLEDSAMYFCASSEVTSGLHEQYFGPGTRLTVT.

This chain uses TRBV7-6 with TRBJ2-7; D may be TRBD2 (6 bases). The germline V and J ends were trimmed by 7 bases and 5 bases, with 21 bases remaining between them. Germline CDR1 reads SGHVS; CDR2 reads FNYEAQ. The CDR3 has 15 residues. The CDR3 nucleotides are TGTGCCAGCATGCCGGTCCAGGGACTGGGCCACGAGCAGTACTTC. It translates to CASMPVQGLGHEQYF.

This clone appeared once. The chain uses TRBV7-9 and TRBJ2-1; no clear D. V lost 0 bases and J 6 bases, leaving 12 bases between the germline ends. CDR1 and CDR2 (germline): SEHNR, FQNEAQ (reference sequence). The CDR3 contains 15 residues. CDR3 region: CASSLAQSYGNEQFF. In nucleotides, the CDR3 is TGTGCCAGCAGCTTAGCTCAAAGTTACGGCAATGAGCAGTTCTTC. Full variable domain (missing parts from reference TRBV7-9 and TRBJ2-1): DTGVSQNPRHKITKRGQNVTFRCDPISEHNRLYWYRQTLGQGPEFLTYFQNEAQLEKSRLLSDRFSAERPKGSFSTLEIQRTEQGDSAMYLCASSLAQSYGNEQFFGPGTRLTVL.

The chain carries TRBV6-5 and TRBJ1-5; D not resolved. V lost 6 bases and J lost 3, with 9 bases in between. Germline V lookup: CDR1 MNHEY, CDR2 SVGAGI. The length of the CDR3 is 13 residues. The CDR3 DNA reads as TGTGCCAGCAGCCCCTTTTTCAATCAGCCCCAGCATTTT. It codes for CASSPFFNQPQHF.

The chain carries TRBV15 and TRBJ2-1; D possibly corresponds to TRBD1 (6 bases). The CDR3 has 14 amino acids. Trimming removed 0 bases from V and 6 bases from J, with 9 bases in between. From germline, CDR1 is LNHNV and CDR2 YYDKDF (reference sequence). The CDR3 DNA reads TGTGCCACCAGCAGAGATGCCAGGGGCAATGAGCAGTTCTTC. This sequence encodes CATSRDARGNEQFF.